These 28 T cell receptor beta chains originate from one sample sequenced in a study of cytomegalovirus exposure and HLA in healthy donors. This PCR relied on a set of 60 Vbeta primers and 13 Jbeta primers. The protocol was immunoSEQ multiplex PCR, while the TCRdb copy is restricted to in-frame clones and leaves out a portion. The sample carries around 160,000 clones, about 80% recorded once. The specimen was PBMCs. Receptors originate from a woman aged 35 to 49 in good health and CMV-seronegative.

V is TRBV18 and J is TRBJ1-1; possibly TRBD1 for D (5 bases). V was shortened by 4 bases and J by 5 bases, with 17 bases between the two germline ends. The V gene's germline CDR1 is KGHSH and CDR2 LQKENI. The length of the CDR3 is 15 residues. The CDR3 region has the DNA TGTGCCAGCTCACTAGGTGGAGGGGATTGGACTGAAGCTTTCTTT. Residues: CASSLGGGDWTEAFF.

The V gene is TRBV27, the J gene TRBJ1-2; no clear D. The germline V gene has CDR1 MNHEY and CDR2 SMNVEV (reference sequence). The CDR3 extends over 15 amino acids. Trimming took 6 bases from V and 1 from J, leaving 15 bases between them. The DNA of the CDR3 is TGTGCCAGCAGACCACAGAGATCCCGTAACTATGGCTACACCTTC. Amino acid sequence: CASRPQRSRNYGYTF.

The rearrangement links TRBV7-2 to TRBJ2-5, with D perhaps TRBD2 (5 bases). V was cut by 5 bases and J by 1 base, with 8 bases left in between. The CDR3 is 13 residues long. Looked up from germline, CDR1 is SGHTA and CDR2 is FQGNSA. For the CDR3, the DNA is TGTGCCAGCAGCGCGGGCCGCCAAGAGACCCAGTACTTC. This codes for CASSAGRQETQYF.

Only a few counts were recorded for this clone. The gene calls are TRBV9 and TRBJ1-2; D perhaps matches TRBD1 (5 bases). The CDR3 runs to 16 residues. In germline, CDR1 is SGDLS, CDR2 YYNGEE. V lost 4 bases to trimming and J lost 2 bases, with 18 bases between them. The DNA of the CDR3 is TGTGCCAGCAGCCCCGGGGGGAGGTATCTAAACTATGGCTACACCTTC. Protein: CASSPGGRYLNYGYTF.

This clone came up once. This chain links TRBV7-3 with TRBJ2-1, with D possibly TRBD2 on 5 matching bases. V lost 1 base, J lost 9 bases, and 10 bases lay in between. The CDR3 runs to 13 residues. CDR1 is SGHTA, CDR2 FQGTGA, per germline. As DNA, the CDR3 is TGTGCCAGCAGCTTAATGACTAAGAGTGAGCAGTTCTTC. Protein: CASSLMTKSEQFF. The variable domain in full, completed from reference TRBV7-3 and TRBJ2-1, reads GAGVSQTPSNKVTEKGKYVELRCDPISGHTALYWYRQSLGQGPEFLIYFQGTGAADDSGLPNDRFFAVRPEGSVSTLKIQRTERGDSAVYLCASSLMTKSEQFFGPGTRLTVL.

CDR3 DNA: TGTGCCAGCAGCCTGGAAAGGGGGCAGGTGGAGCTGTTTTTT. Protein: CASSLERGQVELFF. The V gene is TRBV7-2, the J gene TRBJ2-2; 7 bases map to TRBD1. Trimming took 5 bases from V and 10 from J; bases not matched to a gene: 10. The length of the CDR3 is 14 residues. In germline, CDR1 is SGHTA, CDR2 FQGNSA.

This chain links TRBV6-1 with TRBJ1-3, with a possible D match to TRBD1 (5 bases). The ends were cut back, 3 bases at V and 4 bases at J, with 10 bases in the middle. Germline CDR1 MNHNS, CDR2 SASEGT. The CDR3 runs 14 residues. The CDR3 nucleotides are TGTGCCAGCAGTGACATCAGGGCCGGAAACACCATATATTTT. Protein product: CASSDIRAGNTIYF.

This chain links TRBV27 with TRBJ1-2, with 9 bases lining up with TRBD1. CDR3 length: 18 residues. Germline CDR1 MNHEY, CDR2 SMNVEV (reference sequence). The junction had 14 bases not matched to a gene; V was cut back by 5 bases and J by 1 base. CDR3 region: CASSPHPGQGGYNYGYTF. CDR3 nucleotides: TGTGCCAGCAGTCCCCACCCGGGACAGGGAGGCTATAACTATGGCTACACCTTC.

This clone was counted a single time. The chain combines TRBV7-9 with TRBJ2-5; D remains unclear. Deletions cut 5 bases from V and 5 bases from J, with 9 bases between. Germline CDR1 is SEHNR and CDR2 is FQNEAQ (reference sequence). The CDR3 is 12 amino acids. Written as DNA, the CDR3 is TGTGCCAGCAGCCCCTTATTGGAGACCCAGTACTTC. The encoded protein is CASSPLLETQYF.

The chain combines TRBV10-3 with TRBJ2-1; 8 bases are shared with TRBD1. This CDR3 has 15 amino acids. Per the germline V gene, CDR1 is ENHRY and CDR2 is SYGVKD. V shed 7 bases and J 9 bases; nucleotides not matched to a gene: 14. The CDR3 here is CAINRGQGGAGEQFF. CDR3 DNA sequence: TGTGCCATCAACCGAGGACAGGGAGGTGCAGGTGAGCAGTTCTTC.

This clone has just a few counts. V gene TRBV9 combines with J gene TRBJ2-6; 10 bases are shared with TRBD1. The germline CDR1 and CDR2 sequences are SGDLS and YYNGEE. The CDR3 runs to 18 residues. V shed 4 bases and J 2 bases; nucleotides not matched to a gene: 9. CDR3 bases: TGTGCCAGCAGCCCCTCGACAGGGGGCGCCCCTGGGGCCAACGTCCTGACTTTC. This sequence encodes CASSPSTGGAPGANVLTF.

This sequence joins TRBV27 and TRBJ2-7, with TRBD2 matching over 8 bases. The CDR3 has 15 residues. Per germline, CDR1 MNHEY and CDR2 SMNVEV (reference sequence). J was trimmed by 3 bases and V by 5 bases; bases with no gene match: 9. The CDR3 spells CASSLSGAGGYEQYF. CDR3 bases: TGTGCCAGCAGTCTCTCGGGGGCGGGAGGCTACGAGCAGTACTTC.

For the CDR3, the DNA is TGTGCCAGCAGCCCTGGACTAGCGGCCCCACTTAACAATGAGCAGTTCTTC. Translating it yields CASSPGLAAPLNNEQFF. This chain joins TRBV9 and TRBJ2-1, with 10 nucleotides matching TRBD2. Trimming cost V 4 bases and J 5 bases; bases outside gene matches: 12. CDR1 is SGDLS and CDR2 is YYNGEE in the germline V gene. The CDR3 length is 17 residues.

This chain uses TRBV7-2 with TRBJ2-7; perhaps TRBD1 as D (6 bases). Germline-derived CDR1 and CDR2 are SGHTA and FQGNSA. This CDR3 has 14 residues. V lost 1 base and J lost 0, with 7 bases in between. CDR3: CASSLVTGSYEQYF. The CDR3 coding sequence is TGTGCCAGCAGCTTAGTGACAGGCTCCTACGAGCAGTACTTC.

The chain combines TRBV11-2 with TRBJ1-1, with D perhaps matching TRBD1 (5 bases). The CDR3 covers 14 residues. V lost 6 bases to trimming and J lost 5 bases, with 16 bases between them. Germline V CDR1 and CDR2: SGHAT, FQNNGV. The DNA of the CDR3 is TGTGCCAGCAGGGCGGGTGGGGGAGGGACTGAAGCTTTCTTT. The encoded protein is CASRAGGGGTEAFF.

This chain joins TRBV5-1 and TRBJ2-7; TRBD1 aligns across 9 bases. V lost 4 bases, J lost 7 bases, and 9 bases stayed unmatched. Germline values: CDR1 SGHRS, CDR2 YFSETQ. The CDR3 is made up of 14 amino acids. The CDR3 loop reads CASSRTGEIGEQYF. CDR3 coding DNA: TGCGCCAGCAGCCGGACAGGGGAGATTGGAGAGCAGTACTTC.

This chain uses TRBV30 with TRBJ1-1; 8 nucleotides line up with TRBD1. The V and J ends lost 2 bases and 0 bases, in that order; junction bases with no gene match: 11. CDR3 length: 17 amino acids. CDR1 GTSNPN and CDR2 SVGIG come from the germline V gene (reference sequence). The CDR3 bases are TGTGCCTGGAGTAGAGACAGGGGAAGCCCTATGAACACTGAAGCTTTCTTT. It yields the protein CAWSRDRGSPMNTEAFF. Based on the CDR3 plus reference TRBV30 and TRBJ1-1, the full variable domain is SQTIHQWPATLVQPVGSPLSLECTVEGTSNPNLYWYRQAAGRGLQLLFYSVGIGQISSEVPQNLSASRPQDRQFILSSKKLLLSDSGFYLCAWSRDRGSPMNTEAFFGQGTRLTVV.

The rearrangement links TRBV7-3 to TRBJ2-3, with 9 nucleotides matching TRBD2. The V gene's germline CDR1 is SGHTA and CDR2 FQGTGA. CDR3 size: 16 residues. Germline trimming cut 5 bases from V and 0 bases from J; bases unmatched to any gene: 6. CDR3 coding DNA: TGTGCCAGCAGCACCGGACTAGCGCCTAGCACAGATACGCAGTATTTT. Its translation: CASSTGLAPSTDTQYF.

The chain links TRBV19 to TRBJ2-3, with 7 bases identical to TRBD1. J gave up 2 bases and V 4 bases, and 3 bases lay outside the gene matches. CDR1 LNHDA and CDR2 SQIVND come from the germline V gene (reference sequence). The CDR3 loop spans 14 amino acids. The CDR3 coding sequence is TGTGCCAGTAGTAAACAGGGGTACACAGATACGCAGTATTTT. Its protein is CASSKQGYTDTQYF.

This chain joins TRBV2 and TRBJ1-1, with D maybe TRBD1 (6 bases). From germline, CDR1 is SNHLY and CDR2 FYNNEI. Trimming removed 6 bases at V and 8 bases at J, with 7 bases between. CDR3 length equals 10 residues. The CDR3 is CASRGTEAFF. For the CDR3, the DNA is TGTGCCAGCAGGGGGACAGAAGCTTTCTTT.

J is TRBJ2-5 and V is TRBV28; 11 nucleotides match TRBD2. The CDR3 consists of 18 residues. Germline CDR1 MDHEN, CDR2 SYDVKM. Trimming at V came to 2 bases and at J to 0 bases, leaving 8 bases not matched to a gene. CDR3 coding DNA: TGTGCCAGCAGTTTACTCGGGACTAGCGGTTGGTACCAAGAGACCCAGTACTTC. Translating gives CASSLLGTSGWYQETQYF.

V usage is TRBV4-1 and J usage is TRBJ1-4; weak D call: TRBD1 (5 bases). CDR3 length: 17 residues. Deletions cut 1 base from V and 3 bases from J, with 15 bases between. CDR1 and CDR2 (germline): MGHRA, YSYEKL. Here the CDR3 DNA reads TGCGCCAGCAGCCAAGGGACCCTTTCACAGGCTAATGAAAAACTGTTTTTT. This codes for CASSQGTLSQANEKLFF.

Note on this clone: Compared with germline, one end of the junction differs, possibly owing to a read error. The sample contains more than one DNA sequence encoding this CDR3. V and J are TRBV28 and TRBJ2-7; no reliable D call. Germline V CDR1 and CDR2: MDHEN, SYDVKM. The CDR3 contains 14 residues. As DNA, the CDR3 is TGTGCCAGCAGTTTGCAACTACCGGCCTACGAGCAATACTTC. Translated, it gives CASSLQLPAYEQYF.

The chain is built from TRBV2 and TRBJ2-7, with TRBD1 matching over 12 bases. J was trimmed by 4 bases and V by 6 bases; bases with no gene match: 10. In germline, CDR1 is SNHLY, CDR2 FYNNEI. The length of the CDR3 is 16 residues. CDR3 DNA sequence: TGTGCCAGCAGGCTTGAAGGGACAGGGGGCCGATACGAGCAGTACTTC. This codes for CASRLEGTGGRYEQYF.

The chain is built from TRBV5-1 and TRBJ1-1, with 7 bases lining up with TRBD1. The germline V gene has CDR1 SGHRS and CDR2 YFSETQ. CDR3 length: 13 amino acids. J was trimmed by 4 bases and V by 2 bases; bases with no gene match: 2. The CDR3 coding sequence is TGCGCCAGCAGCTTACAGGGGCCCACTGAAGCTTTCTTT. Its translation is CASSLQGPTEAFF.

This rearrangement joins TRBV6-5 to TRBJ1-5; no firm D call. Germline values: CDR1 MNHEY, CDR2 SVGAGI. Trimming pared 4 bases from V and 4 bases from J, leaving 8 bases between. This CDR3 is built from 13 residues. Written as DNA, the CDR3 is TGTGCCAGCAGTTCGACTCTAAATCAGCCCCAGCATTTT. The encoded protein is CASSSTLNQPQHF.

J is TRBJ2-3 and V is TRBV4-2; weak D call: TRBD2 (6 bases). The germline V gene encodes CDR1 LGHNA and CDR2 YNFKEQ. Trimming cost V 0 bases and J 4 bases, with 11 bases left between them. This CDR3 comprises 15 residues. CDR3 protein: CASSQEMGGSDTQYF. The CDR3 coding sequence is TGTGCCAGCAGCCAAGAGATGGGAGGCTCAGATACGCAGTATTTT.

The chain couples TRBV9 to TRBJ2-2, with D possibly TRBD2 on 6 matching bases. The CDR3 covers 17 residues. Germline V lookup: CDR1 SGDLS, CDR2 YYNGEE. Trimming shortened V by 4 bases and J by 0 bases, and 16 bases separated the two germline ends. The CDR3 reads CASSWTGTEANTGELFF. CDR3 bases: TGTGCCAGCAGCTGGACCGGGACTGAGGCGAACACCGGGGAGCTGTTTTTT.